One and the same sample provided the 23 T cell receptor beta chains below, sequenced in a study of shared clonotypes between healthy human individuals. The naive CD8 fraction comprised CD45RO-negative cells positively selected for CCR7 and excluded terminally differentiated effector memory CD45RA+ cells. The repertoire was sequenced with immunoSEQ multiplex PCR; TCRdb's copy has only in-frame clones and lacks some. The repertoire consists of around 1.9 million clones, with about 92% occurring once and the leading ten covering roughly 1.8%. Sequencing was done on a sample of naive CD8+ T cells from PBMCs. Source of these receptors: a man between 18 and 35 years old in good health. Some clones in this sample may be carry-over from other donors' samples.

The rearrangement links TRBV11-2 to TRBJ1-1, with D uncertain. Looked up from germline, CDR1 is SGHAT and CDR2 is FQNNGV. The CDR3 extends over 12 amino acids. Deletions cut 6 bases from V and 0 bases from J, with 5 bases between. CDR3 coding DNA: TGTGCCAGCAGGGGGTTGAACACTGAAGCTTTCTTT. Protein sequence: CASRGLNTEAFF. Full variable domain (rest looked up from reference TRBV11-2 and TRBJ1-1): EAGVAQSPRYKIIEKRQSVAFWCNPISGHATLYWYQQILGQGPKLLIQFQNNGVVDDSQLPKDRFSAERLKGVDSTLKIQPAKLEDSAVYLCASRGLNTEAFFGQGTRLTVV.

With respect to this clone: Additional DNA sequences in this sample encode the identical CDR3. This chain links TRBV6-5 with TRBJ2-1; 10 nucleotides align to TRBD2. Germline V gives CDR1 MNHEY, CDR2 SVGAGI. There are 15 residues in the CDR3. With 4 bases clipped from V and 4 bases from J, the junction kept 4 bases outside the gene matches. This CDR3 reads CASSSGLAVYNEQFF. Here the CDR3 DNA reads TGTGCCAGCAGTTCAGGACTAGCGGTTTACAATGAGCAGTTCTTC.

CDR3: CASSSGTPFSYEQYF. The CDR3 DNA reads TGTGCCAGTTCTAGCGGGACTCCATTCTCCTACGAGCAGTACTTC. The chain uses TRBV19 and TRBJ2-7; 9 nucleotides match TRBD2. This CDR3 is built from 15 residues. J gave up 0 bases and V 8 bases, and 8 bases lay outside the gene matches. The germline V gene has CDR1 LNHDA and CDR2 SQIVND (reference sequence).

The chain carries TRBV5-4 and TRBJ2-7; D unclear. V lost 3 bases and J 1 base, leaving 8 bases between the germline ends. CDR1 is SGHNT and CDR2 is YYREEE in the germline V gene (reference sequence). This CDR3 comprises 13 residues. For the CDR3, the DNA is TGTGCCAGCAGCTCATCAGGTTCCTACGAGCAGTACTTC. Amino acids: CASSSSGSYEQYF.

The genes are TRBV11-2 and TRBJ2-3; 8 nucleotides align to TRBD2. The junction had 5 bases not matched to a gene; V was cut back by 1 base and J by 2 bases. The V gene's germline CDR1 is SGHAT and CDR2 FQNNGV. This CDR3 comprises 16 residues. In DNA, the CDR3 is TGTGCCAGCAGCTTAGTAGCGGGGTTACACACAGATACGCAGTATTTT. Its translation: CASSLVAGLHTDTQYF.

The chain joins TRBV4-3 to TRBJ2-7, with D possibly being TRBD2 (5 bases). Looked up from germline, CDR1 is LGHNA and CDR2 is YSLEER. This CDR3 is 16 amino acids long. V lost 1 base and J lost 2, with 15 bases in between. Here the CDR3 DNA reads TGCGCCAGCAGCCAAGCGACGGAGGAACATCCCTACGAGCAGTACTTC. This codes for CASSQATEEHPYEQYF.

V is TRBV7-9 and J is TRBJ2-2, with no clear D. The length of the CDR3 is 13 residues. Deletions cut 4 bases from V and 6 bases from J, with 9 bases between. CDR1 and CDR2 from the germline V gene are SEHNR and FQNEAQ (reference sequence). The CDR3 reads CASSSALPGELFF. CDR3 bases: TGTGCCAGCAGCTCAGCTCTCCCCGGGGAGCTGTTTTTT.

The J gene is TRBJ1-3, the V gene TRBV5-8; D is uncertain. This CDR3 is 15 amino acids long. Trimming cost V 0 bases and J 0 bases, with 7 bases left between them. Germline CDR1 is SGHTS and CDR2 is YDEGEE. CDR3 protein: CASSLGQYSGNTIYF. For the CDR3, the DNA is TGTGCCAGCAGCTTGGGCCAATACTCTGGAAACACCATATATTTT.

The V call is TRBV5-5, the J call TRBJ1-5; possible D gene TRBD1, 5 bases. Looked up from germline, CDR1 is SGHKS and CDR2 is YYEKEE (reference sequence). V lost 4 bases and J lost 6, with 11 bases in between. The CDR3 has 13 amino acids. The DNA of the CDR3 is TGTGCCAGCAGCACGGACATCGGTCAGCCCCAGCATTTT. Its translation: CASSTDIGQPQHF.

The genes are TRBV7-9 and TRBJ2-7; 9 positions agree with TRBD1. The CDR3 consists of 15 residues. After removal of 4 bases from V and 4 bases from J, the junction contained 8 bases not matched to a gene. Germline-derived CDR1 and CDR2 are SEHNR and FQNEAQ (reference sequence). The DNA of the CDR3 is TGTGCCAGCAGCTGGCCGGGACAGGGACATTACGAGCAGTACTTC. It is translated as CASSWPGQGHYEQYF.

J is TRBJ2-1 and V is TRBV4-3; D is perhaps TRBD1 (6 bases). Trimming took off 4 bases at V and 9 bases at J, with 19 bases between the two ends. The CDR3 consists of 15 residues. CDR1 is LGHNA and CDR2 is YSLEER in the germline V gene. CDR3 in amino acids: CASSPDRGSLGEQFF. The CDR3 coding sequence is TGCGCCAGCAGCCCGGACAGAGGATCTCTGGGTGAGCAGTTCTTC.

The chain links TRBV5-8 to TRBJ2-7; 11 bases fit TRBD2. The CDR3 loop spans 16 amino acids. After removal of 0 bases from V and 2 bases from J, the junction contained 4 bases not matched to a gene. Germline assignment: CDR1 SGHTS and CDR2 YDEGEE. The CDR3 spells CASSLDAGLAAYEQYF. CDR3 bases: TGTGCCAGCAGCTTGGATGCGGGACTAGCGGCCTACGAGCAGTACTTC.

V is TRBV5-1 and J is TRBJ2-2; D ambiguous. The CDR3 is 15 residues long. CDR1 is SGHRS, CDR2 YFSETQ, per germline. The ends were cut back, 4 bases at V and 1 base at J, with 11 bases in the middle. As DNA, the CDR3 is TGCGCCAGCAGCGTTGGACGGATGAACACCGGGGAGCTGTTTTTT. Protein sequence: CASSVGRMNTGELFF.

The chain carries TRBV13 and TRBJ2-7, with 11 bases aligning to TRBD1. Germline V gene sequence: CDR1 PRHDT, CDR2 FYEKMQ (reference sequence). Trimming removed 4 bases from V and 5 bases from J; junction bases left unmatched: 13. The CDR3 contains 17 residues. The CDR3 bases are TGTGCCAGCAGCTCAAGCTCCCGGGACAGGGGGTCCCACGAGCAGTACTTC. Its translation is CASSSSSRDRGSHEQYF. Full variable domain (missing parts from reference TRBV13 and TRBJ2-7): AAGVIQSPRHLIKEKRETATLKCYPIPRHDTVYWYQQGPGQDPQFLISFYEKMQSDKGSIPDRFSAQQFSDYHSELNMSSLELGDSALYFCASSSSSRDRGSHEQYFGPGTRLTVT.

The V call is TRBV28, the J call TRBJ1-5, with a possible D match to TRBD1 (5 bases). Germline CDR1 is MDHEN and CDR2 is SYDVKM. Deletions cut 4 bases from V and 1 base from J, with 14 bases between. The CDR3 spans 16 residues. CDR3 loop: CASSSNAGRSNQPQHF. The CDR3 DNA reads TGTGCCAGCAGTTCCAACGCGGGACGGAGCAATCAGCCCCAGCATTTT. The complete variable domain, with remaining parts taken from reference TRBV28 and TRBJ1-5, reads DVKVTQSSRYLVKRTGEKVFLECVQDMDHENMFWYRQDPGLGLRLIYFSYDVKMKEKGDIPEGYSVSREKKERFSLILESASTNQTSMYLCASSSNAGRSNQPQHFGDGTRLSIL.

The chain uses TRBV7-6 and TRBJ2-2, with unresolved D. V was shortened by 5 bases and J by 5 bases, with 12 bases between the two germline ends. Germline CDR1 is SGHVS and CDR2 is FNYEAQ. The CDR3 sequence is 14 residues long. The CDR3 DNA sequence: TGTGCCAGCAGCGCGCCCGGGTGGACCGGGGAGCTGTTTTTT. Translation gives CASSAPGWTGELFF.

The V gene is TRBV15, the J gene TRBJ2-1, with no clear D. Germline-derived CDR1 and CDR2 are LNHNV and YYDKDF (reference sequence). The V end lost 4 bases, the J end lost 10 bases, and 14 bases lay between the germline ends. CDR3 length: 13 amino acids. The CDR3 DNA reads as TGTGCCACCAGCACCCTTCCGGCTATAGAGCAGTTCTTC. It specifies CATSTLPAIEQFF.

The chain carries TRBV5-6 and TRBJ1-2, with a tentative D call TRBD1 (5 bases). The CDR3 has 13 residues. With 4 bases removed from V and 3 bases from J, the gap between germline ends came to 10 bases. From germline, CDR1 is SGHDT and CDR2 YYEEEE. CDR3 bases: TGTGCCAGCAGCCCCGGGGGAGACTATGGCTACACCTTC. This encodes CASSPGGDYGYTF.

The chain links TRBV7-9 to TRBJ1-5; D ambiguous. V dropped 2 bases and J dropped 3 bases, with 8 bases sitting between them. Germline V gene data show CDR1 as SEHNR and CDR2 as FQNEAQ (reference sequence). The CDR3 loop spans 14 amino acids. The CDR3 sequence: CASSLSPSNQPQHF. CDR3 in DNA: TGTGCCAGCAGCTTAAGTCCCTCCAATCAGCCCCAGCATTTT.

Concerning this clone itself: One end of the junction varies from germline; a read error may be responsible. This chain uses TRBV6-5 with TRBJ2-7; TRBD2 agrees at 7 bases. The germline V gene encodes CDR1 MNHEY and CDR2 SVGAGI. This CDR3 contains 15 residues. The CDR3 sequence: CASSYVRGSSDEQYF. The CDR3, as DNA: TGTGCCAGCAGTTACGTTCGCGGGAGCTCCGACGAGCAGTACTTC.

The chain is built from TRBV4-3 and TRBJ2-1; 8 bases fit TRBD2. V was pared by 0 bases and J by 4 bases, with 5 bases of the junction left unmatched. The germline CDR1 and CDR2 sequences are LGHNA and YSLEER. This CDR3 has 16 residues. CDR3 nucleotide sequence: TGCGCCAGCAGCCAAGATCTTGGACTAGCTTACAATGAGCAGTTCTTC. Amino acids: CASSQDLGLAYNEQFF.

The CDR3 DNA follows: TGTGCCAGCAGCTACAGGCCACCGAACACCGGGGAGCTGTTTTTT. It translates to CASSYRPPNTGELFF. The J gene is TRBJ2-2, the V gene TRBV5-6; D perhaps matches TRBD1 (5 bases). V was pared by 3 bases and J by 0 bases, with 9 bases between. The CDR3 length is 15 residues. CDR1 and CDR2 from the germline V gene are SGHDT and YYEEEE. Using reference TRBV5-6 and TRBJ2-2 for the parts outside the CDR3, the full variable domain is DAGVTQSPTHLIKTRGQQVTLRCSPKSGHDTVSWYQQALGQGPQFIFQYYEEEERQRGNFPDRFSGHQFPNYSSELNVNALLLGDSALYLCASSYRPPNTGELFFGEGSRLTVL.

The chain is built from TRBV29-1 and TRBJ1-2; TRBD1 aligns across 12 bases. This CDR3 comprises 13 residues. Germline loops: CDR1 SQVTM, CDR2 ANQGSEA. V gave up 7 bases and J gave up 8 bases; unmatched junction bases: 8. CDR3 coding DNA: TGCAGCGGCGGGGACAGGGGGCTAGGAGGCTACACCTTC. This gives the protein CSGGDRGLGGYTF. Variable domain in full (rest from reference TRBV29-1 and TRBJ1-2): SAVISQKPSRDICQRGTSLTIQCQVDSQVTMMFWYRQQPGQSLTLIATANQGSEATYESGFVIDKFPISRPNLTFSTLTVSNMSPEDSSIYLCSGGDRGLGGYTFGSGTRLTVV.